This T cell receptor (beta chain) emerged from a study of tumour-infiltrating T cells in Burkitt lymphoma. Looking at the study overall: Survival, overall and progression-free, tracked with productive clonality.

The CDR3 sequence is 16 residues long. CDR1 is SGHRS, CDR2 YFSETQ, per germline. V shed 4 bases, J shed 4 bases, and the junction held 7 bases outside the gene matches. The protocol was immunoSEQ multiplex PCR, while the TCRdb copy is restricted to in-frame clones and leaves out a portion. The table records 8,000 or so clones, 65% to 75% of them present only once. The sample consisted of tumor tissue. The chain employs TRBV5-1 and TRBJ2-3; 12 bases map to TRBD2. The sequence derives from a human donor with diffuse large B-cell lymphoma. The CDR3 reads CASSPRTSGVSDTQYF. CDR3 nucleotide sequence: TGCGCCAGCAGCCCAAGGACTAGCGGGGTCTCAGATACGCAGTATTTT.